These 14 T cell receptor beta chains were sequenced from one sample in a study of cytomegalovirus exposure and HLA in healthy donors. Both 60 Vbeta primers and 13 Jbeta primers went into the PCR. The protocol was immunoSEQ multiplex PCR, while the TCRdb copy is restricted to in-frame clones and leaves out a portion. The repertoire includes roughly 150,000 clones, roughly 80% of them detected once, and more than 3% sits in the top ten. Sequenced sample: PBMCs. The receptors come from a male donor in good health and CMV-seronegative.

The CDR3 sequence is CASSLTGGRTGELFF. The DNA for the CDR3 is TGCGCCAGCAGCTTGACAGGGGGCCGGACCGGGGAGCTGTTTTTT. The chain carries TRBV5-1 and TRBJ2-2, with TRBD1 matching over 9 bases. This CDR3 region has 15 residues. Trimming at V came to 1 base and at J to 5 bases, leaving 3 bases not matched to a gene. Per the germline V gene, CDR1 is SGHRS and CDR2 is YFSETQ.

The count of this clone is one. The gene calls are TRBV18 and TRBJ2-7, with 9 positions matching TRBD1. Germline V gives CDR1 KGHSH, CDR2 LQKENI. The CDR3 runs 15 residues. Trimming took 0 bases from V and 3 from J; bases not matched to a gene: 3. In DNA form, the CDR3 reads TGTGCCAGCTCACCACCCGGGACAGGGATCTACGAGCAGTACTTC. It translates to CASSPPGTGIYEQYF.

The CDR3, as DNA: TGTGCCAGCAGCCCCGACTACTTTCTAGCCAAAAACATTCAGTACTTC. Protein sequence: CASSPDYFLAKNIQYF. The chain uses TRBV5-4 and TRBJ2-4; tentatively, D is TRBD2 (5 bases). The ends were cut back, 4 bases at V and 0 bases at J, with 14 bases in the middle. The germline V gene encodes CDR1 SGHNT and CDR2 YYREEE (reference sequence). CDR3 length: 16 amino acids.

The chain has TRBV29-1 and TRBJ1-1; D gene uncertain. The CDR3 contains 12 residues. V shed 7 bases and J shed 1 base, with 10 bases lying between them. The germline V gene encodes CDR1 SQVTM and CDR2 ANQGSEA. This chain's CDR3 is CSEKTGNTEAFF. The CDR3 DNA reads as TGCAGCGAGAAGACTGGGAACACTGAAGCTTTCTTT.

In the case of this clone: Other nucleotide sequences in the sample specify the same CDR3. The chain uses TRBV27 and TRBJ2-7; 10 nucleotides align to TRBD1. Trimming removed 4 bases from V and 5 bases from J; junction bases left unmatched: 2. The germline gives CDR1 MNHEY, CDR2 SMNVEV (reference sequence). The CDR3 spans 13 residues. The CDR3, as DNA: TGTGCCAGCAGTTGGGACAGGGGTAACGAGCAGTACTTC. This gives the protein CASSWDRGNEQYF.

The V gene is TRBV19, the J gene TRBJ2-1, with 10 bases fitting TRBD2. Germline assignment: CDR1 LNHDA and CDR2 SQIVND (reference sequence). The trim removed 3 bases at V and 4 bases at J, leaving 12 bases unmatched. The CDR3 runs to 18 residues. The CDR3 spells CASSMGFFPSGGYNEQFF. CDR3 DNA: TGTGCCAGTAGTATGGGTTTCTTCCCTAGCGGGGGATACAATGAGCAGTTCTTC.

J is TRBJ2-7 and V is TRBV15; the D gene is possibly TRBD1 (6 bases). Germline-derived CDR1 and CDR2 are LNHNV and YYDKDF (reference sequence). V dropped 9 bases and J dropped 2 bases, with 14 bases sitting between them. The CDR3 has 13 amino acids. The CDR3 protein is CATQGGSPYEQYF. The DNA of the CDR3 is TGTGCCACACAGGGCGGCAGCCCCTACGAGCAGTACTTC.

The chain joins TRBV7-9 to TRBJ2-2; 7 nucleotides match TRBD2. Germline CDR1 reads SEHNR; CDR2 reads FQNEAQ (reference sequence). The CDR3 runs 15 residues. V lost 3 bases, J lost 4 bases, and 5 bases stayed unmatched. CDR3 nucleotides: TGTGCCAGCAGCTTTTGGGGGGGATCCACCGGGGAGCTGTTTTTT. It codes for CASSFWGGSTGELFF.

This chain links TRBV7-6 with TRBJ2-7; 7 bases are a match to TRBD1. The germline V gene has CDR1 SGHVS and CDR2 FNYEAQ. The CDR3 runs 12 residues. The V and J ends lost 5 bases and 6 bases, in that order; junction bases with no gene match: 4. CDR3 DNA: TGTGCCAGCAGCCATACAGGGGTCGAGCAGTACTTC. Translation gives CASSHTGVEQYF.

J is TRBJ2-7 and V is TRBV14, with 11 bases matching TRBD2. CDR1 and CDR2 (germline): SGHDN, FVKESK. The CDR3 is 15 amino acids. The V gene end was trimmed by 1 base and the J gene end by 2 bases; junction bases not matched to a gene: 1. The CDR3 DNA follows: TGTGCCAGCAGCCAAGGACTAGCGGGAACCTACGAGCAGTACTTC. It codes for CASSQGLAGTYEQYF.

J is TRBJ1-1 and V is TRBV6-1, with D maybe TRBD1 (5 bases). This CDR3 has 13 amino acids. V lost 5 bases and J 4 bases, leaving 11 bases between the germline ends. Per the germline V gene, CDR1 is MNHNS and CDR2 is SASEGT. The CDR3 DNA is TGTGCCAGCAGTCAGGGTTTCGGCACTGAAGCTTTCTTT. Its translation is CASSQGFGTEAFF.

The chain uses TRBV28 and TRBJ2-3; D may be TRBD1 (5 bases). This CDR3 spans 13 amino acids. Trimming cost V 6 bases and J 4 bases, with 11 bases left between them. Germline CDR1 and CDR2: MDHEN and SYDVKM. Written as DNA, the CDR3 is TGTGCCAGCAGAGCCGGACACGCAGATACGCAGTATTTT. Its translation is CASRAGHADTQYF.

The CDR3 loop reads CASSIKTGIYSGNEQFF. In DNA, the CDR3 is TGTGCCAGCTCAATAAAAACCGGGATCTACTCGGGCAATGAGCAGTTCTTC. The chain has TRBV18 and TRBJ2-1, with D maybe TRBD2 (5 bases). The CDR3 spans 17 residues. V dropped 5 bases and J dropped 6 bases, with 23 bases sitting between them. Germline values: CDR1 KGHSH, CDR2 LQKENI.

The J gene is TRBJ2-3, the V gene TRBV6-1; TRBD2 aligns across 13 bases. CDR3 length: 17 amino acids. CDR1 MNHNS and CDR2 SASEGT come from the germline V gene. Trimming cost V 4 bases and J 2 bases; bases outside gene matches: 6. CDR3: CASSGLLAGGPTDTQYF. Here the CDR3 DNA reads TGTGCCAGCAGTGGATTACTAGCGGGAGGGCCCACAGATACGCAGTATTTT.